A single sample is the source of the 30 T cell receptor beta chains below, sequenced in a study of blood T cells in healthy people across ages. Then a second PCR, running about 6 to 11 cycles, was carried out with a sample-barcoded 5' primer and a J-beta primer mix. TCRdb re-derived calls from the 5' RACE reads in MiXCR, one entry per CDR3 protein. The repertoire holds approximately 800,000 distinct CDR3 sequences, with roughly 25% as singletons. Separately, the same data were catalogued under a study of T cells of mothers and their children.

The material sequenced was blood. Receptor source: a boy aged 5-17 years in good health.

The table lists this clonotype with many counts. The V call is TRBV6-1, the J call TRBJ2-3, with 11 bases that match TRBD2. The CDR3 consists of 17 residues. V was pared by 1 base and J by 1 base, with 4 bases of the junction left unmatched. Germline V gives CDR1 MNHNS, CDR2 SASEGT. The CDR3 DNA is TGTGCCAGCAGTGAAGTAGCGGGGGGGAGCCGCACAGATACGCAGTATTTT. Residues: CASSEVAGGSRTDTQYF.

The chain uses TRBV28 and TRBJ1-2; D is possibly TRBD1 (6 bases). CDR3 size: 16 residues. The V and J ends lost 4 bases and 1 base respectively, with 16 bases between them. Germline-derived CDR1 and CDR2 are MDHEN and SYDVKM. The CDR3 sequence: CASSSLGQRNNYGYTF. CDR3 bases: TGTGCCAGCAGTTCCCTAGGACAGCGCAATAACTATGGCTACACCTTC.

The rearrangement uses TRBV29-1 and TRBJ2-5; the match to TRBD2 covers 11 bases. V lost 6 bases and J lost 2; bases outside the gene matches: 5. The CDR3 totals 14 residues. Germline values: CDR1 SQVTM, CDR2 ANQGSEA. The DNA for the CDR3 is TGCAGCGTCCGACTAGCGGGGTGGCAAGAGACCCAGTACTTC. Translated, it gives CSVRLAGWQETQYF. The full variable domain, with the rest looked up from reference TRBV29-1 and TRBJ2-5, is SAVISQKPSRDICQRGTSLTIQCQVDSQVTMMFWYRQQPGQSLTLIATANQGSEATYESGFVIDKFPISRPNLTFSTLTVSNMSPEDSSIYLCSVRLAGWQETQYFGPGTRLLVL.

There are a few counts of this clonotype. This chain links TRBV5-1 with TRBJ2-5, with D maybe TRBD1 (5 bases). The DNA matches TRBJ2-1 better at its end, which makes the J call doubtful. Germline loops: CDR1 SGHRS, CDR2 YFSETQ. This CDR3 contains 15 residues. The CDR3 loop is CASSFRTLPWDEQFF. DNA for the CDR3: TGCGCCAGCAGCTTTCGGACACTGCCGTGGGATGAGCAGTTCTTC.

This rearrangement joins TRBV29-1 to TRBJ2-7; 7 nucleotides line up with TRBD1. Germline trimming cut 3 bases from V and 3 bases from J; bases unmatched to any gene: 8. The germline gives CDR1 SQVTM, CDR2 ANQGSEA. This CDR3 comprises 14 residues. For the CDR3, the DNA is TGCAGCGTTGAGCTAGACAGGGAGAGCTACGAGCAGTACTTC. Its protein product is CSVELDRESYEQYF.

The sample holds a few counts of this clonotype. The chain combines TRBV20-1 with TRBJ2-2; D is unresolved. V lost 0 bases to trimming and J lost 0 bases, with 5 bases between them. CDR3 length equals 14 residues. The germline V gene has CDR1 DFQATT and CDR2 SNEGSKA (reference sequence). The CDR3 loop reads CSARDRTNTGELFF. CDR3 coding DNA: TGCAGTGCTAGAGATCGGACGAACACCGGGGAGCTGTTTTTT.

V gene TRBV4-1 combines with J gene TRBJ1-2, with D possibly being TRBD1 (6 bases). With 1 base removed from V and 5 bases from J, the gap between germline ends came to 23 bases. CDR3 length equals 18 residues. Germline V gene data show CDR1 as MGHRA and CDR2 as YSYEKL. The CDR3 bases are TGCGCCAGCAGCCAAGGCCGATCCTCAGGGGTTCTTCGGTATGGCTACACCTTC. It is translated as CASSQGRSSGVLRYGYTF.

This clonotype has only a few counts. This chain joins TRBV12-3 or TRBV12-4 and TRBJ2-2; tentatively, D is TRBD1 (5 bases). Trimming took off 4 bases at V and 4 bases at J, with 13 bases between the two ends. The CDR3 runs 15 residues. The CDR3 reads CASSYEQGGTGELFF. The CDR3 nucleotides read TGTGCCAGCAGTTACGAGCAGGGTGGCACCGGGGAGCTGTTTTTT.

Remarks on this clonotype: The DNA is omitted, as the CDR3 cannot be located on it reliably, and the CDR3 follows TCRdb's listing. The chain has TRBV9 and TRBJ2-1; the D call in the table, TRBD2, was not verified against the DNA. Germline CDR1 SGDLS, CDR2 YYNGEE. From its first to its last residue, the CDR3 has 15 amino acids. CDR3 sequence: CASSVGGGSYNEQLF.

This clonotype was observed a handful of times. This chain connects TRBV20-1 to TRBJ1-1; 7 nucleotides match TRBD1. CDR3 length equals 16 residues. The germline gives CDR1 DFQATT, CDR2 SNEGSKA (reference sequence). CDR3 loop: CSAPRGPGGVNTEAFF. The CDR3 DNA is TGCAGCGCTCCAAGAGGCCCAGGGGGAGTGAACACTGAAGCTTTCTTT.

This clonotype has only a few counts. The chain uses TRBV5-1 and TRBJ2-2, with TRBD2 matching 7 bases. The CDR3 runs to 15 residues. Germline values: CDR1 SGHRS, CDR2 YFSETQ. V lost 2 bases to trimming and J lost 4 bases; unmatched junction nucleotides: 5. CDR3 loop: CASSFRTSTTGELFF. CDR3 bases: TGCGCCAGCAGCTTCCGGACTAGTACCACCGGGGAGCTGTTTTTT.

V is TRBV15 and J is TRBJ1-3, with TRBD1 identical over 7 bases. Trimming cost V 8 bases and J 0 bases; bases outside gene matches: 13. The CDR3 has 17 amino acids. The germline CDR1 and CDR2 sequences are LNHNV and YYDKDF (reference sequence). The CDR3 here is CATRGGGQPNSGNTIYF. CDR3 DNA: TGTGCCACCCGTGGGGGGGGACAGCCGAACTCTGGAAACACCATATATTTT.

A few counts support this clonotype. The chain links TRBV7-9 to TRBJ2-1, with 8 bases lining up with TRBD2. The CDR3 has 13 residues. CDR1 is SEHNR and CDR2 is FQNEAQ in the germline V gene (reference sequence). V gave up 5 bases and J gave up 7 bases; unmatched junction bases: 4. Written as DNA, the CDR3 is TGTGCCAGCAGCCGGGGGGGGTGGAATGAGCAGTTCTTC. Its translation: CASSRGGWNEQFF.

V and J are TRBV6-1 and TRBJ2-3; 7 nucleotides line up with TRBD1. Germline V lookup: CDR1 MNHNS, CDR2 SASEGT. The CDR3 has 16 amino acids. Unmatched junction bases numbered 14, after V lost 7 bases and J lost 4 bases. DNA for the CDR3: TGTGCCAGCACCCAACGGGAACAGGGGAATGCAGATACGCAGTATTTT. The encoded protein is CASTQREQGNADTQYF.

V and J are TRBV7-9 and TRBJ2-1; TRBD2 matches at 8 bases. Trimming took 7 bases from V and 10 from J; bases not matched to a gene: 15. Germline V CDR1 and CDR2: SEHNR, FQNEAQ (reference sequence). This CDR3 is built from 15 residues. The CDR3 coding sequence is TGTGCCAGCACCAACGGACTAGCAGGTGTATGGGAGCAGTTCTTC. Protein sequence: CASTNGLAGVWEQFF.

This chain links TRBV3-1 with TRBJ2-1; 7 positions agree with TRBD2. Germline V gene data show CDR1 as LGHDT and CDR2 as YNNKEL (reference sequence). J lost 5 bases, V lost 2 bases, and 3 bases had no gene match. The length of the CDR3 is 14 residues. The CDR3 coding sequence is TGTGCCAGCAGCCAAAGGGAGGGGCACAATGAGCAGTTCTTC. Translating it yields CASSQREGHNEQFF.

Only a few counts were recorded for this clonotype. The chain carries TRBV10-3 and TRBJ1-1; no firm D call. From germline, CDR1 is ENHRY and CDR2 SYGVKD. The CDR3 consists of 12 residues. The ends were cut back, 8 bases at V and 11 bases at J, with 18 bases in the middle. CDR3 sequence reads: CAIAGEGGRAFF. For the CDR3, the DNA is TGTGCCATCGCTGGGGAGGGAGGAAGGGCTTTCTTT.

This clonotype has ten or more counts. The chain combines TRBV12-3 or TRBV12-4 with TRBJ2-3; 10 positions match TRBD2. The CDR3 sequence is 15 residues long. The ends lost 5 bases at V and 3 bases at J; junction bases unmatched: 5. DNA of the CDR3: TGTGCCAGCAGTGCAGGACTAGCGGTTACAGATACGCAGTATTTT. Its translation is CASSAGLAVTDTQYF.

In this sample, this clonotype turned up a few times. The V and J genes are TRBV25-1 and TRBJ2-1, with 11 bases that match TRBD1. This CDR3 is built from 14 residues. The germline V gene encodes CDR1 MGHDK and CDR2 SYGVNS. With 3 bases clipped from V and 9 bases from J, the junction kept 4 bases outside the gene matches. CDR3 DNA sequence: TGTGCCAGCAGTGAGGGACAGGGGGTTGGTGAGCAGTTCTTC. It translates to CASSEGQGVGEQFF. Filled out from reference TRBV25-1 and TRBJ2-1, the complete variable domain reads EADIYQTPRYLVIGTGKKITLECSQTMGHDKMYWYQQDPGMELHLIHYSYGVNSTEKGDLSSESTVSRIRTEHFPLTLESARPSHTSQYLCASSEGQGVGEQFFGPGTRLTVL.

This rearrangement joins TRBV6-6 to TRBJ2-7; TRBD2 agrees at 10 bases. Germline V gives CDR1 MNHNY, CDR2 SVGAGI (reference sequence). The CDR3 consists of 15 residues. Unmatched junction bases numbered 12, after V lost 6 bases and J lost 7 bases. CDR3: CASSKSGGVNVEQYF. CDR3 DNA sequence: TGTGCCAGCAGCAAAAGCGGGGGGGTCAACGTAGAGCAGTACTTC.

This chain joins TRBV12-3 or TRBV12-4 and TRBJ1-2; TRBD1 might be the D (6 bases). The CDR3 is made up of 13 amino acids. Trimming shortened V by 1 base and J by 8 bases, and 11 bases separated the two germline ends. CDR3 coding DNA: TGTGCCAGCAGTTTAGATCCAGGGGAGGGCTACACCTTC. Translated, it gives CASSLDPGEGYTF.

This clonotype was observed a few times. The rearrangement joins TRBV2 to TRBJ2-3, with unresolved D. Germline loops: CDR1 SNHLY, CDR2 FYNNEI. This CDR3 is built from 13 residues. V lost 2 bases and J 1 base, leaving 4 bases between the germline ends. This CDR3 reads CASSELRTDTQYF. CDR3 DNA: TGTGCCAGCAGTGAACTCCGCACAGATACGCAGTATTTT.

The chain has TRBV25-1 and TRBJ2-1; TRBD1 is a possible D gene (5 bases). The germline V gene encodes CDR1 MGHDK and CDR2 SYGVNS. Trimming cost V 1 base and J 5 bases, with 12 bases left between them. The CDR3 runs 15 residues. For the CDR3, the DNA is TGTGCCAGCAGTGAATGGAAGGGGTCTGACAATGAGCAGTTCTTC. Amino acids: CASSEWKGSDNEQFF.

This clonotype has a handful of counts. The chain carries TRBV15 and TRBJ2-5; D may be TRBD2 (6 bases). Looked up from germline, CDR1 is LNHNV and CDR2 is YYDKDF (reference sequence). Trimming stripped 3 bases from V and 3 bases from J, with 8 bases between. This CDR3 has 13 amino acids. The CDR3 DNA reads TGTGCCACCAGCAGGCCGGGGGAAGAGACCCAGTACTTC. The encoded protein is CATSRPGEETQYF. Supplemented by reference TRBV15 and TRBJ2-5, the full variable domain reads DAMVIQNPRYQVTQFGKPVTLSCSQTLNHNVMYWYQQKSSQAPKLLFHYYDKDFNNEADTPDNFQSRRPNTSFCFLDIRSPGLGDTAMYLCATSRPGEETQYFGPGTRLLVL.

The chain combines TRBV18 with TRBJ2-5, with D perhaps TRBD1 (6 bases). V was shortened by 6 bases and J by 5 bases, with 16 bases between the two germline ends. The germline gives CDR1 KGHSH, CDR2 LQKENI. This CDR3 has 14 residues. CDR3 amino acids: CASSPGTLRETQYF. The DNA for the CDR3 is TGTGCCAGCTCCCCCGGGACACTACGGGAGACCCAGTACTTC. The variable domain in full, with the rest retrieved from reference TRBV18 and TRBJ2-5, is NAGVMQNPRHLVRRRGQEARLRCSPMKGHSHVYWYRQLPEEGLKFMVYLQKENIIDESGMPKERFSAEFPKEGPSILRIQQVVRGDSAAYFCASSPGTLRETQYFGPGTRLLVL.

Only a few counts were recorded for this clonotype. V and J are TRBV5-1 and TRBJ2-7, with 7 bases lining up with TRBD1. Germline V gene lookup returns CDR1 SGHRS and CDR2 YFSETQ. The CDR3 is 12 residues long. Trimming at V came to 2 bases and at J to 6 bases, leaving 2 bases not matched to a gene. The CDR3 region has the DNA TGCGCCAGCAGCTTTAACAGGGGCGAGCAGTACTTC. It yields the protein CASSFNRGEQYF.

The chain uses TRBV11-2 and TRBJ2-5, with 10 bases aligning to TRBD2. The V gene end was trimmed by 5 bases and the J gene end by 3 bases; junction bases not matched to a gene: 9. The length of the CDR3 is 16 residues. Germline loops: CDR1 SGHAT, CDR2 FQNNGV. The CDR3 reads CASSLGKTSGEETQYF. CDR3 coding DNA: TGTGCCAGCAGCCTAGGGAAAACTAGCGGGGAAGAGACCCAGTACTTC.

In its sample, this clonotype was seen a few times. The junction departs from the called germline gene at one end, perhaps through a read error. The V call is TRBV15, the J call TRBJ2-6, with a tentative D call TRBD2 (6 bases). Germline CDR1 reads LNHNV; CDR2 reads YYDKDF (reference sequence). This CDR3 is 17 amino acids long. CDR3 region: CVTSRDSGVYGANVLTF. CDR3 in DNA: TGTGTCACCAGCAGAGATTCGGGGGTTTATGGGGCCAACGTCCTGACTTTC.

V and J are TRBV7-2 and TRBJ1-1, with D tentatively TRBD1 (5 bases). Germline V gene sequence: CDR1 SGHTA, CDR2 FQGNSA. Trimming cost V 4 bases and J 3 bases, with 15 bases left between them. CDR3 size: 15 residues. The chain's CDR3 is CASSSQAVGDTEAFF. In nucleotides, the CDR3 is TGTGCCAGCAGCTCCCAAGCAGTAGGGGACACTGAAGCTTTCTTT.

This chain connects TRBV9 to TRBJ1-2; 8 positions agree with TRBD1. V shed 0 bases, J shed 2 bases, and the junction held 9 bases outside the gene matches. Germline CDR1 SGDLS, CDR2 YYNGEE. The CDR3 is 17 amino acids. Written as DNA, the CDR3 is TGTGCCAGCAGCGTAGGACAGGGGATGAGTATGAACTATGGCTACACCTTC. Protein sequence: CASSVGQGMSMNYGYTF.